This T cell receptor (beta chain) derives from a study of OX40 agonist ivuxolimab in advanced cancers. Germline-derived CDR1 and CDR2 are SGHNT and YYREEE (reference sequence). This CDR3 is 15 amino acids long. Deletions cut 3 bases from V and 0 bases from J, with 13 bases between. Assay used: immunoSEQ multiplex PCR; TCRdb lists only in-frame clones, some missing. The sample has 45,000 to 55,000 clones, about 80% seen once; the top ten hold around 1.6%. This clone was seen only a few times. This sequence was found in an adult with an advanced solid tumor such as melanoma, head and neck, liver or kidney cancer. The sequencing here drew on CD4+ or CD8+ T cells sorted from blood, taken in a trial of the OX40 agonist ivuxolimab. The V call is TRBV5-4, the J call TRBJ2-7; D tentatively fits TRBD1 or TRBD2 (5 bases each). The CDR3 sequence is CASSSQGTISYEQYF. The CDR3 region has the DNA TGTGCCAGCAGCTCCCAAGGGACCATCTCCTACGAGCAGTACTTC.